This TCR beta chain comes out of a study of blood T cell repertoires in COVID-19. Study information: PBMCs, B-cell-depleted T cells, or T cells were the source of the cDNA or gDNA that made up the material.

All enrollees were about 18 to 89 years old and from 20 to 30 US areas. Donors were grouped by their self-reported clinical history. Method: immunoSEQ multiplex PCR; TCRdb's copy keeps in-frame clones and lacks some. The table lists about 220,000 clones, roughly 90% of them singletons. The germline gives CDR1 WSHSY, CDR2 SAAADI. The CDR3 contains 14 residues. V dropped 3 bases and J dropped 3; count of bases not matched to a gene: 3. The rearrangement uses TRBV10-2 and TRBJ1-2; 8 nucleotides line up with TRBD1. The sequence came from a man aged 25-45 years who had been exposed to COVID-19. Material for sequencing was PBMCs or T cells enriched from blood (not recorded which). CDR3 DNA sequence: TGCGCCAGCAGTGAACAGGGGGGCCACTATGGCTACACCTTC. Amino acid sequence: CASSEQGGHYGYTF.